The entry that follows covers one TCR beta chain sequence. These data belong to a study of T cell responses to AZD1222 COVID-19 vaccine. Germline V lookup: CDR1 SNHLY, CDR2 FYNNEI. The CDR3 contains 15 residues. Germline trimming cut 5 bases from V and 3 bases from J; bases unmatched to any gene: 3. Method: immunoSEQ multiplex PCR; TCRdb's copy keeps in-frame clones and lacks some. Among under 200,000 clones listed, about 90% were seen once. Sequenced here: peripheral blood, sampled 28 days after the second AZD1222 dose. The chain joins TRBV2 to TRBJ2-1; 11 nucleotides line up with TRBD2. This clonotype was sampled from an adult who received the AZD1222 COVID-19 vaccine. CDR3 region: CASSISGRDYNEQFF. The CDR3 DNA is TGTGCCAGCAGTATTAGCGGGAGGGACTACAATGAGCAGTTCTTC.